This TCR beta chain derives from a study of shared T cell receptors in the human thymus. Libraries were prepared by immunoSEQ multiplex PCR; TCRdb keeps only in-frame clonotypes and omits some of them. This table has approximately 760,000 clones, roughly 85% appearing once. The germline V gene has CDR1 MNHEY and CDR2 SMNVEV (reference sequence). The trim removed 1 base at V and 7 bases at J, leaving 14 bases unmatched. This CDR3 has 18 residues. These records were also assigned to another study, of human thymus T cells. That source adds: The sample donors, healthy Finnish infants, were having corrective surgery for congenital heart defects. Thymus was obtained from resections taken during corrective heart surgery. Gene usage (both V and J) appeared biased in thymic and blood repertoires. Thymic repertoires from unrelated individuals overlapped highly, related research reported.

Sequenced: thymocytes. This rearrangement joins TRBV27 to TRBJ1-4; TRBD1 matches 8 bases. The sequence derives from a girl under three years old with a congenital heart defect. This chain's CDR3 is CASSLFGTGGLPGEKLFF. As DNA, the CDR3 is TGTGCCAGCAGTTTATTCGGGACAGGAGGGCTTCCCGGTGAAAAACTGTTTTTT.